The 3 T cell receptor beta chains in this list originate from one sample, sequenced in a study of CD8 T cells in Susac syndrome. cDNA came from around 0.5 to 1 ug RNA primed by random hexamers. TCRdb used MiXCR to reprocess the immunoSEQ multiplex PCR reads, holding one entry per CDR3 protein. The data contain some 110,000 distinct CDR3 sequences, around 94% of them seen just once; the ten biggest clones take up roughly 0.088%. Sequencing was done on a sample of CD4+ T cells from PBMCs. The receptors derive from a human donor with multiple sclerosis.

This rearrangement joins TRBV5-1 to TRBJ2-2, with D perhaps assigned TRBD1 or TRBD2 (7 bases each). The V end was cut by 4 bases, the J end by 8 bases, with 18 bases between. The CDR3 loop spans 15 amino acids. CDR1 and CDR2 (germline): SGHRS, YFSETQ. The CDR3 region is CASSPVGGGNGELFF. The CDR3 coding sequence is TGCGCCAGCAGCCCCGTGGGAGGGGGCAATGGGGAGCTGTTTTTT.

This clonotype was observed a single time. The V call is TRBV25-1, the J call TRBJ1-2; D unclear. Germline CDR1 and CDR2: MGHDK and SYGVNS. V lost 6 bases to trimming and J lost 3 bases, with 17 bases between them. The CDR3 runs 15 residues. The CDR3 loop is CASRGSRGGDYGYTF. As DNA, the CDR3 is TGTGCCAGCAGGGGGAGTAGAGGCGGGGACTATGGCTACACCTTC.

The chain combines TRBV7-6 with TRBJ1-1, with D possibly being TRBD1 (5 bases). Germline-derived CDR1 and CDR2 are SGHVS and FNYEAQ. CDR3 length: 13 amino acids. V lost 5 bases and J lost 4, with 11 bases in between. The CDR3 protein is CASSGRVGTEAFF. CDR3 coding DNA: TGTGCCAGCAGCGGCAGGGTGGGCACTGAAGCTTTCTTT.